Listed here are 2 T cell receptor beta chains from one sample, sequenced in a study of beta chain features in type 1 diabetes. Expressed TCRB transcripts were sequenced because the entire RNA isolate underwent reverse transcription. Generated by immunoSEQ multiplex PCR, the TCRdb table keeps only in-frame clones and is missing some. Here the sample spans almost 350,000 clones, about a tenth being singletons. Study findings and constraints: Shortening of TCRB CDR3s, moderate but significant, appeared in all four CD4+ subsets of Type 1 diabetes patients.

The antigens for these receptors are not known. Material: central memory CD4+ T cells from blood. The receptors derive from a young man with type 1 diabetes.

The chain joins TRBV2 to TRBJ1-6, with D possibly being TRBD1 (6 bases). The CDR3 contains 14 residues. Germline CDR1 reads SNHLY; CDR2 reads FYNNEI. V gave up 7 bases and J gave up 0 bases, with 7 bases separating them. The chain's CDR3 is CASTGDSYNSPLHF. In DNA, the CDR3 is TGTGCCAGCACAGGGGACTCCTATAATTCACCCCTCCACTTT.

This clone was recorded many times. The same CDR3 is also encoded by other DNA sequences in this sample. The V gene is TRBV2, the J gene TRBJ2-1, with D tentatively TRBD2 (6 bases). Looked up from germline, CDR1 is SNHLY and CDR2 is FYNNEI. This CDR3 is built from 17 residues. Trimming pared 5 bases from V and 7 bases from J, leaving 24 bases between. The CDR3 DNA is TGTGCCAGCAGTAAAAGGGGTCCGGGAGAGGTAAGGAATGAGCAGTTCTTC. Its protein is CASSKRGPGEVRNEQFF.